Presented here are 14 T cell receptor beta chains from one specimen sequenced in a study of cytomegalovirus exposure and HLA in healthy donors. PCR was performed using 60 Vbeta and 13 Jbeta primers. This table comes from immunoSEQ multiplex PCR, and its TCRdb copy is limited to in-frame clones, with some not included. The repertoire includes approximately 100,000 clones, about 76% of them detected once, and approximately 9.2% sits in the top ten. Sequencing was carried out using PBMCs. The source is a human donor in good health.

This chain's CDR3 is CASSQFFRLVRGETQYF. In nucleotides, the CDR3 is TGCGCCAGCAGTCAATTCTTCCGCCTAGTACGCGGAGAGACCCAGTACTTC. The rearrangement uses TRBV23-1 and TRBJ2-5; D unresolved. TRBV23-1 is filed as an ORF, its function uncertain. CDR3 length: 17 residues. V shed 1 base and J shed 4 bases, with 19 bases lying between them.

The J gene is TRBJ1-1, the V gene TRBV30, with 8 nucleotides matching TRBD1. This CDR3 spans 15 amino acids. CDR1 is GTSNPN and CDR2 is SVGIG in the germline V gene (reference sequence). V was clipped by 3 bases and J by 0 bases; unmatched bases: 6. The CDR3 DNA reads TGTGCCTGGAGCTCCAGGACAGGGCTGAACACTGAAGCTTTCTTT. Its translation is CAWSSRTGLNTEAFF.

The chain couples TRBV11-3 to TRBJ2-2; 7 nucleotides align to TRBD2. With 5 bases clipped from V and 6 bases from J, the junction kept 18 bases outside the gene matches. Germline V gene data show CDR1 as SGHNT and CDR2 as YENEEA. This CDR3 has 18 amino acids. CDR3 DNA sequence: TGTGCCAGCAGCAACCTCGATCGGTGGGGAGGGATAGCCGGGGAGCTGTTTTTT. Translation: CASSNLDRWGGIAGELFF.

A few counts support this clone. The V and J genes are TRBV6-4 and TRBJ2-1; 8 nucleotides line up with TRBD2. The length of the CDR3 is 18 residues. Germline V gene sequence: CDR1 MRHNA, CDR2 SNTAGT. The V segment lost 6 bases and the J segment 1 base; nucleotides outside the gene matches: 14. This CDR3 is CASSASDPGGISYNEQFF. CDR3 bases: TGTGCCAGCAGCGCTAGCGACCCGGGGGGGATATCCTACAATGAGCAGTTCTTC.

The chain recombines TRBV6-1 with TRBJ2-5; no firm D call. V was pared by 2 bases and J by 2 bases, with 12 bases between. CDR3 size: 15 residues. CDR1 and CDR2 from the germline V gene are MNHNS and SASEGT. CDR3: CASSEWLLEQETQYF. The CDR3 bases are TGTGCCAGCAGTGAATGGCTCTTGGAGCAAGAGACCCAGTACTTC.

The chain uses TRBV2 and TRBJ2-1; D gene unclear. This CDR3 has 20 residues. CDR1 and CDR2 (germline): SNHLY, FYNNEI. Trimming pared 6 bases from V and 0 bases from J, leaving 27 bases between. CDR3: CASSPHRVLLPSSSYNEQFF. The CDR3 nucleotides read TGTGCCAGCAGCCCCCACCGGGTCTTACTTCCCTCAAGCTCCTACAATGAGCAGTTCTTC.

The chain recombines TRBV11-3 with TRBJ2-1; D remains ambiguous. Germline CDR1 and CDR2: SGHNT and YENEEA. The ends were cut back, 0 bases at V and 10 bases at J, with 10 bases in the middle. The CDR3 loop spans 13 amino acids. DNA of the CDR3: TGTGCCAGCAGCTTAGATAGTTTCGGGGAGCAGTTCTTC. Its translation: CASSLDSFGEQFF.

The CDR3 region is CASSPGAGEQYF. CDR3 nucleotides: TGTGCCAGTAGTCCTGGTGCGGGCGAGCAGTACTTC. The V and J genes are TRBV19 and TRBJ2-7; possible D gene TRBD2, 5 bases. Per the germline V gene, CDR1 is LNHDA and CDR2 is SQIVND (reference sequence). V dropped 5 bases and J dropped 6 bases, with 11 bases sitting between them. The CDR3 spans 12 residues.

This sequence joins TRBV18 and TRBJ2-2, with a weak D call TRBD1 (6 bases). The CDR3 consists of 16 residues. In germline, CDR1 is KGHSH, CDR2 LQKENI. V lost 6 bases, J lost 4 bases, and 18 bases lay in between. CDR3 DNA: TGTGCCAGCTCTCCTACGGCGGACAGAGCCACCGGGGAGCTGTTTTTT. This gives the protein CASSPTADRATGELFF. The full variable domain, with the rest looked up from reference TRBV18 and TRBJ2-2, is NAGVMQNPRHLVRRRGQEARLRCSPMKGHSHVYWYRQLPEEGLKFMVYLQKENIIDESGMPKERFSAEFPKEGPSILRIQQVVRGDSAAYFCASSPTADRATGELFFGEGSRLTVL.

The chain has TRBV27 and TRBJ2-3; TRBD1 agrees at 7 bases. V lost 4 bases, J lost 0 bases, and 7 bases stayed unmatched. CDR1 is MNHEY, CDR2 SMNVEV, per germline (reference sequence). This CDR3 is 16 amino acids long. The CDR3 protein is CASSSYRGTSTDTQYF. In DNA form, the CDR3 reads TGTGCCAGCAGTTCCTACAGGGGAACTAGCACAGATACGCAGTATTTT.

The chain has TRBV5-6 and TRBJ1-2, with D perhaps matching TRBD1 (6 bases). The CDR3 consists of 15 residues. V shed 4 bases and J shed 6 bases, with 19 bases lying between them. The germline CDR1 and CDR2 sequences are SGHDT and YYEEEE. Here the CDR3 reads CASSGTSPGANGYTF. CDR3 sequence (DNA): TGTGCCAGCAGCGGAACCTCCCCAGGGGCTAATGGCTACACCTTC.

This clone was recorded once. The V gene is TRBV14, the J gene TRBJ2-3; tentatively, D is TRBD2 (6 bases). Germline CDR1 is SGHDN and CDR2 is FVKESK. Trimming took off 4 bases at V and 8 bases at J, with 10 bases between the two ends. The CDR3 is made up of 12 amino acids. The CDR3 spells CASSLRGTTQYF. The CDR3 DNA reads TGTGCCAGCAGCCTTCGGGGGACTACGCAGTATTTT.

The chain has TRBV5-1 and TRBJ1-4; D remains ambiguous. Germline lookup yields CDR1 SGHRS and CDR2 YFSETQ. With 5 bases removed from V and 8 bases from J, the gap between germline ends came to 19 bases. The CDR3 loop spans 15 amino acids. The CDR3 loop reads CASRALGASGEKLFF. DNA for the CDR3: TGCGCCAGCAGGGCATTGGGAGCTTCGGGAGAAAAACTGTTTTTT.

This chain joins TRBV4-1 and TRBJ2-7, with 7 bases fitting TRBD1. Germline V gene sequence: CDR1 MGHRA, CDR2 YSYEKL. The ends lost 0 bases at V and 3 bases at J; junction bases unmatched: 5. CDR3 length equals 15 residues. CDR3 sequence (DNA): TGCGCCAGCAGCCAAGAGATGACAGGGCTCTACGAGCAGTACTTC. Its translation is CASSQEMTGLYEQYF.